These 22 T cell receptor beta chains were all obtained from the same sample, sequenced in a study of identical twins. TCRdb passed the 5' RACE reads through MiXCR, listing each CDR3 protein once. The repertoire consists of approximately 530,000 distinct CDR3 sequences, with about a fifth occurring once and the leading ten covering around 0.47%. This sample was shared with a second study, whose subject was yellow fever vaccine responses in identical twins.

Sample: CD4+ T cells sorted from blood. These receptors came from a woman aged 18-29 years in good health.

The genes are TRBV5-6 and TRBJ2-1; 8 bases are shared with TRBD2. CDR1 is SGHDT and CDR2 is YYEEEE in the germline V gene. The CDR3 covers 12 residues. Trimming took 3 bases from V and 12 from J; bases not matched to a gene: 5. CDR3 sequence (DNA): TGTGCCAGCAGCTGGAGCGGGAGTGGGCAGTTCTTC. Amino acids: CASSWSGSGQFF.

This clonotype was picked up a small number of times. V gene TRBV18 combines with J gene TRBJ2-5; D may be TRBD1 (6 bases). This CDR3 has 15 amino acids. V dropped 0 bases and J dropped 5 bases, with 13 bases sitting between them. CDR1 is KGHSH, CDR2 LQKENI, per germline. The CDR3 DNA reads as TGTGCCAGCTCACCACCTAACAGGGTGGGGGAGACCCAGTACTTC. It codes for CASSPPNRVGETQYF.

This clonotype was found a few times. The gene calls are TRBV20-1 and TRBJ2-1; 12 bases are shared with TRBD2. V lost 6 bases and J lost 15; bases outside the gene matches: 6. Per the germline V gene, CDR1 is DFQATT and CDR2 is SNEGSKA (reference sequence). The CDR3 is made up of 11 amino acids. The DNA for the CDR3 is TGCAGTGCACCACTAGCGGGGGGCGGGTTCTTC. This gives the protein CSAPLAGGGFF.

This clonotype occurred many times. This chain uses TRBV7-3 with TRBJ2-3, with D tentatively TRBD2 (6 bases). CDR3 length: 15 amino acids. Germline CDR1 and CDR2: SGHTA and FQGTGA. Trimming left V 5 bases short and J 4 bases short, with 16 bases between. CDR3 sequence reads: CASSLGLSSPDTQYF. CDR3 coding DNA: TGTGCCAGCAGCCTGGGACTTAGCAGTCCAGATACGCAGTATTTT.

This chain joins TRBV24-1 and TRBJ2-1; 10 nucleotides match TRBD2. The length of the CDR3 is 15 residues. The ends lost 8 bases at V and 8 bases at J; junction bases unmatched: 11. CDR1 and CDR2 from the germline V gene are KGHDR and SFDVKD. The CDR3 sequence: CATMKAGGPLDEQFF. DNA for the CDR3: TGTGCCACCATGAAAGCGGGAGGGCCTCTTGATGAGCAGTTCTTC.

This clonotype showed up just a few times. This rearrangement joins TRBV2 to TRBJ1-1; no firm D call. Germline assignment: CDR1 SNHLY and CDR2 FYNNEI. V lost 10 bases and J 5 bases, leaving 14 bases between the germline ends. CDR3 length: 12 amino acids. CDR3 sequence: CATTVRSTEAFF. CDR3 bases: TGTGCCACCACAGTGCGGTCGACTGAAGCTTTCTTT.

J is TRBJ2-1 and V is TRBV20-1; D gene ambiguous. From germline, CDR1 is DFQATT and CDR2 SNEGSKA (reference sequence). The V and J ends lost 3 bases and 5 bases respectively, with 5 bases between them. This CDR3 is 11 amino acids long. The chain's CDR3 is CSASGNNEQFF. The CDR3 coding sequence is TGCAGTGCTAGCGGCAACAATGAGCAGTTCTTC.

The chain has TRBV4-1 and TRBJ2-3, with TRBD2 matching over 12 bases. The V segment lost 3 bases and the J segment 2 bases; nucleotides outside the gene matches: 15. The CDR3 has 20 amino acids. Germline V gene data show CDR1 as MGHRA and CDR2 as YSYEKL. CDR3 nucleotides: TGCGCCAGCAGCCAGATGCCGGGACTAGCGGGTCCTCGGGACACAGATACGCAGTATTTT. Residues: CASSQMPGLAGPRDTDTQYF.

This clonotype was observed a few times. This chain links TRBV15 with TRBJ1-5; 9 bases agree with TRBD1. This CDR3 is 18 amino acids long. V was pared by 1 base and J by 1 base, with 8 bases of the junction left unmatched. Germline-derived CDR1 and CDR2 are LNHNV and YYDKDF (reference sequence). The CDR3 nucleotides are TGTGCCACCAGCAGAGGCGGGGTACAGGGGGCAAGCAATCAGCCCCAGCATTTT. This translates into CATSRGGVQGASNQPQHF.

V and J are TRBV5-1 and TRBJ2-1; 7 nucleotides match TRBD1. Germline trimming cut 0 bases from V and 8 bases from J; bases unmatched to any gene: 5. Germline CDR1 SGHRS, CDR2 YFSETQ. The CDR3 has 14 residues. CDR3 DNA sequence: TGCGCCAGCAGCTTGGAAGGGGGCAAGGATGAGCAGTTCTTC. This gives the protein CASSLEGGKDEQFF.

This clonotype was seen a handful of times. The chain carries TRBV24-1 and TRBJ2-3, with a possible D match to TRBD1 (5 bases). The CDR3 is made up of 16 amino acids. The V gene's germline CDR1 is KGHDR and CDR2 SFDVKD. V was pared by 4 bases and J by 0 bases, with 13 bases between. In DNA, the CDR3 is TGTGCCACCAGTGACCCCCGACAGCCGAGCACAGATACGCAGTATTTT. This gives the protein CATSDPRQPSTDTQYF.

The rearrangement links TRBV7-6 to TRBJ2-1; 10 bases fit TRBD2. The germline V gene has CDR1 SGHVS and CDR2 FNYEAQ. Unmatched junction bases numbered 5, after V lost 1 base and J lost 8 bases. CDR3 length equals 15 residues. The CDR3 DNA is TGTGCCAGCAGCTTAGTCCAGCGGGGGGGCTATGAGCAGTTCTTC. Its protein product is CASSLVQRGGYEQFF. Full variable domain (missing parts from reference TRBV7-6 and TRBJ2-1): GAGVSQSPRYKVTKRGQDVALRCDPISGHVSLYWYRQALGQGPEFLTYFNYEAQQDKSGLPNDRFSAERPEGSISTLTIQRTEQRDSAMYRCASSLVQRGGYEQFFGPGTRLTVL.

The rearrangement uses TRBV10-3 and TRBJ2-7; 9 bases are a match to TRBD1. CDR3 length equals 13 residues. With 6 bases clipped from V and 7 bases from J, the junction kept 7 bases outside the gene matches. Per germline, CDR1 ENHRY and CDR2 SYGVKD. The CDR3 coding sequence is TGTGCCATCAGCGGACAGGGGAAGGAGGAGCAGTACTTC. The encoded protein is CAISGQGKEEQYF.

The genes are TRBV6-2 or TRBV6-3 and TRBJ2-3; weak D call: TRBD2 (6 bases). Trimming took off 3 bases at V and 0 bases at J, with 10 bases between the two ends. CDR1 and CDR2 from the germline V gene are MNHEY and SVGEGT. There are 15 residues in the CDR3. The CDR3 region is CASSYGGGSTDTQYF. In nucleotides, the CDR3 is TGTGCCAGCAGTTATGGTGGGGGGAGCACAGATACGCAGTATTTT.

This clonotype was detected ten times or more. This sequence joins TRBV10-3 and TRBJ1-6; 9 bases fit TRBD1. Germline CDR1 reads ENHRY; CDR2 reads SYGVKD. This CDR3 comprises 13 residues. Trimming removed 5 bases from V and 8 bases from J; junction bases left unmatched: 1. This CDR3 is CAISRDRDSPLHF. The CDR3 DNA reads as TGTGCCATCAGTAGGGACAGGGATTCACCCCTCCACTTT.

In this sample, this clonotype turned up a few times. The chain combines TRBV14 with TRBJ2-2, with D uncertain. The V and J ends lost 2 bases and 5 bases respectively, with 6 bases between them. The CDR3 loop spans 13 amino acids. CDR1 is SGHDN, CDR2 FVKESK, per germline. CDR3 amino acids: CASSQSYTGELFF. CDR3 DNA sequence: TGTGCCAGCAGCCAAAGCTATACCGGGGAGCTGTTTTTT.

The CDR3 region is CASNKPGLARPEQYF. The CDR3 bases are TGTGCCAGCAATAAACCGGGACTAGCCCGACCGGAGCAGTACTTC. The rearrangement uses TRBV28 and TRBJ2-7; TRBD2 aligns across 9 bases. V lost 7 bases, J lost 7 bases, and 14 bases stayed unmatched. Per the germline V gene, CDR1 is MDHEN and CDR2 is SYDVKM. This CDR3 comprises 15 residues.

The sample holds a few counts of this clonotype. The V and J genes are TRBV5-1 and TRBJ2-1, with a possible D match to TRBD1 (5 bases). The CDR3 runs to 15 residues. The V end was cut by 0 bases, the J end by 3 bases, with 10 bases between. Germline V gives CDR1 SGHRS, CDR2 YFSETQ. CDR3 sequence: CASSLAQGVYNEQFF. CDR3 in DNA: TGCGCCAGCAGCTTGGCGCAGGGTGTCTACAATGAGCAGTTCTTC. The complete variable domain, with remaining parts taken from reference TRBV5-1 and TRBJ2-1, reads KAGVTQTPRYLIKTRGQQVTLSCSPISGHRSVSWYQQTPGQGLQFLFEYFSETQRNKGNFPGRFSGRQFSNSRSEMNVSTLELGDSALYLCASSLAQGVYNEQFFGPGTRLTVL.

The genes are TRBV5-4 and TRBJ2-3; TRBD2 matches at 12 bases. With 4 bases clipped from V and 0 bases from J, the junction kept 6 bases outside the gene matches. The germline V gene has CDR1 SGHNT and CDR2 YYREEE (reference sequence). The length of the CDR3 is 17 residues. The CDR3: CASSVGGTSGSTDTQYF. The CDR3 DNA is TGTGCCAGCAGCGTGGGGGGGACTAGCGGGAGCACAGATACGCAGTATTTT.

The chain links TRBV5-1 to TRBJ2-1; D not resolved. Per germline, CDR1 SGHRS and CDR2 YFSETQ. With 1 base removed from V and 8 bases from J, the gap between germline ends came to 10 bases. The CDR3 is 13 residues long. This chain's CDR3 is CASSLSRHDEQFF. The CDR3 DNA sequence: TGCGCCAGCAGCTTGAGCAGGCACGATGAGCAGTTCTTC. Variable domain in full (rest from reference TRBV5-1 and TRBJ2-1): KAGVTQTPRYLIKTRGQQVTLSCSPISGHRSVSWYQQTPGQGLQFLFEYFSETQRNKGNFPGRFSGRQFSNSRSEMNVSTLELGDSALYLCASSLSRHDEQFFGPGTRLTVL.

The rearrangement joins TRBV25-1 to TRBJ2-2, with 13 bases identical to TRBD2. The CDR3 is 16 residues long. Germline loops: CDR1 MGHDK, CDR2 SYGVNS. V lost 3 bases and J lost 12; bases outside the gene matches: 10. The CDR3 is CASSDTRLAGGTQLFF. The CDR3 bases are TGTGCCAGCAGTGACACCAGACTAGCGGGAGGCACGCAGCTGTTTTTT.

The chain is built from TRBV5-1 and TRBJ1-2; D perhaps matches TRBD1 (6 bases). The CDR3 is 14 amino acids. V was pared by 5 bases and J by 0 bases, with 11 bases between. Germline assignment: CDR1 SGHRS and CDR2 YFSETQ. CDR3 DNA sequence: TGCGCCAGCAGAGGGGGTACCACTAACTATGGCTACACCTTC. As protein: CASRGGTTNYGYTF.